Listed below are T cell receptor beta chains from one sample, sequenced in a study of OX40 agonist ivuxolimab in advanced cancers. Assay used: immunoSEQ multiplex PCR; TCRdb lists only in-frame clones, some missing. Among about 10,000 clones listed, about 79% were seen once. Sample: CD4+ or CD8+ T cells sorted from blood, taken in a trial of the OX40 agonist ivuxolimab. Receptor source: an adult with an advanced solid tumor such as melanoma, head and neck, liver or kidney cancer. Each CDR3 is given with its conserved first and last residue. The order of the fields is clone size, D gene, V gene, J gene, CDR3 DNA, CDR3 protein. D genes are given only for firm matches. Clone size is given for some rows only: seen once, a few or many times, or a class if the clone is expanded.

>.|TRBD1|TRBV5-5|TRBJ1-2
TGTGCCAGCAGCTTGGCCCCGGGACAGCTTTTTTCCTTC
CASSLAPGQLFSF
>.|.|TRBV7-2|TRBJ2-3
TGTGCCAGCAGCTTTCCGTCGCTCACAGATACGCAGTATTTT
CASSFPSLTDTQYF
>once|.|TRBV2|TRBJ1-2
TGTGCCAGCAGTGAAGGGGGGAAGGTTGGTTATGGCTACACCTTC
CASSEGGKVGYGYTF
>.|TRBD1|TRBV6-1|TRBJ2-7
TGTGCCAGTGTTCGGGACAGGGTGGAAGAGCAGTACTTC
CASVRDRVEEQYF
>.|.|TRBV7-2|TRBJ2-5
TGTGCCAGCAGCTTAGACGGAAGACGGACCCAGTACTTC
CASSLDGRRTQYF
>.|.|TRBV9|TRBJ2-2
TGTGCCAGCAGCGTTGGGGGCGGCGGAGGAAGCACCGGGGAGCTGTTTTTT
CASSVGGGGGSTGELFF
>.|.|TRBV11-2|TRBJ2-7
TGTGCCAGCAGCTTCATTCCCGGGGAGGACGAGCAGTACTTC
CASSFIPGEDEQYF
>.|TRBD2|TRBV5-6|TRBJ2-2
TGTGCCAGCAGCCTTAGACTAGCGGGGAGAGCCGGGGAGCTGTTTTTT
CASSLRLAGRAGELFF
>.|.|TRBV25-1|TRBJ2-3
TGTGCCAGCAGTGAATTTGTGGGGGGGGCTCGCACAGATACGCAGTATTTT
CASSEFVGGARTDTQYF
>.|.|TRBV2|TRBJ1-2
TGTGCCAGCAGTGTAGCTAGACGGCTGGTGGATGGCTACACCTTC
CASSVARRLVDGYTF
>.|.|TRBV13|TRBJ2-6
TGTGCCAGCAGCTTACAGGGTACAGGGGCCAACGTCCTGACTTTC
CASSLQGTGANVLTF
>.|.|TRBV9|TRBJ1-1
TGTGCCAGCAGCGTCGCGGGGAACCTGAACACTGAAGCTTTCTTT
CASSVAGNLNTEAFF
>.|TRBD1|TRBV9|TRBJ2-7
TGTGCCAGCAGCGTAGGAGCAGGGGGTAGCTACGAGCAGTACTTC
CASSVGAGGSYEQYF
>once|TRBD2|TRBV27|TRBJ2-5
TGTGCCAGCAGTTATCCCAGCGGGGGCCAAGAGACCCAGTACTTC
CASSYPSGGQETQYF
>.|.|TRBV19|TRBJ1-1
TGTGCCAGCAGCCAGTGGACGAACACTGAAGCTTTCTTT
CASSQWTNTEAFF
>.|.|TRBV6-1|TRBJ2-7
TGTGCCAGCAGTGGGCAGAACTCCTACGAGCAGTACTTC
CASSGQNSYEQYF
>.|TRBD1|TRBV19|TRBJ2-7
TGTGCCATAGTAGCCGACAGGGACCTCTCCTACGAGCAGTACTTC
CAIVADRDLSYEQYF
>.|.|TRBV4-1|TRBJ1-5
TGCGCCAGCAGCCAGACAGTCACTCAGCCCCAGCATTTT
CASSQTVTQPQHF
>.|.|TRBV4-1|TRBJ1-2
TGCGCCAGCAGCCAAGAAGGGGGGCATTACTATGGCTACACCTTC
CASSQEGGHYYGYTF
>.|.|TRBV4-1|TRBJ1-1
TGCGCCAGCAGTCCCCAGGGGTACACTGAAGCTTTCTTT
CASSPQGYTEAFF
>.|.|TRBV4-1|TRBJ2-7
TGCGCCAGCAGCCAAGGAATCGAGCAGTACTTC
CASSQGIEQYF
>.|.|TRBV7-9|TRBJ2-5
TGTGCCAGCAGCTGGGGGGGGCGCTGGGAGACCCAGTACTTC
CASSWGGRWETQYF
>.|.|TRBV19|TRBJ1-1
TGTGCCTCCAAAGTGGGGGCTGGAGGGAACACTGAAGCTTTCTTT
CASKVGAGGNTEAFF
>.|.|TRBV27|TRBJ1-2
TGTGCCAGCAGTTTAGATGGGACGGGAGATTATGGCTACACCTTC
CASSLDGTGDYGYTF
>few|.|TRBV6-6|TRBJ2-1
TGTGCCAGCAGCCGCCCTTACAATGAGCAGTTCTTC
CASSRPYNEQFF
>.|.|TRBV23-1|TRBJ1-4
TGCGCCAGCAGTCAACCCACAGGGCCTAATGAAAAACTGTTTTTT
CASSQPTGPNEKLFF
>.|.|TRBV9|TRBJ2-3
TGTGCCAGCAGCGCCTCGGGACAAGTTAGAGATACGCAGTATTTT
CASSASGQVRDTQYF
>.|.|TRBV11-1|TRBJ2-7
TGTGCCACCAGCGAGGCCAGGACCCACTCCCACGAGCAGTCCTTC
CATSEARTHSHEQSF
>.|.|TRBV5-6|TRBJ2-7
TGTGCCAGCAGCCCCGGATCGACCTACGAGCAGTACTTC
CASSPGSTYEQYF
>.|.|TRBV5-1|TRBJ2-3
TGCGCCAGCAGTTTCGAGGCGGATACGCAGTATTTT
CASSFEADTQYF
>few|.|TRBV4-1|TRBJ1-1
TGCGCCAGCAGCCAAGATAATTTTTACACTGAAGCTTTCTTT
CASSQDNFYTEAFF
>.|.|TRBV27|TRBJ1-2
TGTGCCAGCTCCCGACAGCAGGCGTATGGCTACACCTTC
CASSRQQAYGYTF
>.|TRBD2|TRBV4-2|TRBJ2-3
TGTGCCAGCAGCCAAGAATGGACTAGCGTAAGCACAGATACGCAGTATTTT
CASSQEWTSVSTDTQYF
>.|.|TRBV14|TRBJ2-7
TGTGCCAGCAGCCAAGATCGAGGTTGGGGCAGGGTAAAGTACTTC
CASSQDRGWGRVKYF
>few|TRBD1|TRBV5-4|TRBJ1-5
TGTGCCAGCAGCTTGGACAGGGGCCAGGGCAATCAGCCCCAGCATTTT
CASSLDRGQGNQPQHF
>once|.|TRBV6-5|TRBJ2-7
TGTGCCAGCAGCTCCCGGACAGGACTATCCTACGAGCAGTACTTC
CASSSRTGLSYEQYF
>.|.|TRBV6-9|TRBJ1-2
TGTGCCAGCAGTTACTCACCGGGGAACTATGGCTACACCTTC
CASSYSPGNYGYTF
>.|TRBD1|TRBV9|TRBJ1-6
TGTGCCAGCAGCGCCCGGGACAGCCCTGGATTAAAGAGCTCCTATAATTCACCCCTCCACTTT
CASSARDSPGLKSSYNSPLHF
>.|.|TRBV7-9|TRBJ2-7
TGTGCCAGCAGCTTCGGGCAGGCCCTAAACGAGCAGTACTTC
CASSFGQALNEQYF
>.|.|TRBV6-1|TRBJ2-7
TGTGCCAGCACCTTTGACTACCTCTCCTACGAGCAGTACTTC
CASTFDYLSYEQYF
>.|.|TRBV28|TRBJ1-5
TGTGCCAGCAGTTTTGGGACAAATTTACGGAGCAATCAGCCCCAGCATTTT
CASSFGTNLRSNQPQHF
>.|.|TRBV9|TRBJ2-1
TGTGCCAGCAGCGTAGGTGTGGGGCGCTTATACAATGAGCAGTTCTTC
CASSVGVGRLYNEQFF